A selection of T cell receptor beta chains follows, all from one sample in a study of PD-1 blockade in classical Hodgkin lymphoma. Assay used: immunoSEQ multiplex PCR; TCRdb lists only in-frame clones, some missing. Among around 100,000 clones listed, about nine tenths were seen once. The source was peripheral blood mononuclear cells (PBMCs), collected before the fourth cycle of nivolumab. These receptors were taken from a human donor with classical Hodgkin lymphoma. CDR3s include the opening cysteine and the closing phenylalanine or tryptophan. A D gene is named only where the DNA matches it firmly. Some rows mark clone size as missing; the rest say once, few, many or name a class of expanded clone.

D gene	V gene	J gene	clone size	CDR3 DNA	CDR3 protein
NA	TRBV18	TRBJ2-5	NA	TGTGCCAGCTCACCGCCCGGGCCCCCCGCGGAGACCCAGTACTTC	CASSPPGPPAETQYF
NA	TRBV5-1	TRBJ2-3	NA	TGCGCCAGCAGCTTGGCCTCTCAGGGGGGCTCCACAGATACGCAGTATTTT	CASSLASQGGSTDTQYF
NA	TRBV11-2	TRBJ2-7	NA	TGTGCCAGCAGCTTGTTACGAGGGTACCACGAGCAGTACTTC	CASSLLRGYHEQYF
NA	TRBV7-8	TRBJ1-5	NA	TGTGCCAGCAGCCCCTCCGCCAGACAGCCCCAGCATTTT	CASSPSARQPQHF
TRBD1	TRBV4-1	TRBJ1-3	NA	TGCGCCAGCAGCCAGGAAATAGGGGACAGGGTATACTCTGGAAACACCATATATTTT	CASSQEIGDRVYSGNTIYF
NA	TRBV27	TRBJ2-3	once	TGTGCCAGCAGTTTAGCGATTACAGATACGCAGTATTTT	CASSLAITDTQYF
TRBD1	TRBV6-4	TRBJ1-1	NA	TGTGCCAGCAGGGGAGATAGCCGGGACAGCCTACCGATGAACACTGAAGCTTTCTTT	CASRGDSRDSLPMNTEAFF
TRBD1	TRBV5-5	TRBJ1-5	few	TGTGCCAGCAGCGGGGGACAGGCCAGCAATCAGCCCCAGCATTTT	CASSGGQASNQPQHF
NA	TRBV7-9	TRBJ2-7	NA	TGTGCCAGCAGCGGATCGATGTACGAGCAGTACTTC	CASSGSMYEQYF
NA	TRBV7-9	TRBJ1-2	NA	TGTGCCAGCAGCTCCGAGGGGTATGGCTACACCTTC	CASSSEGYGYTF
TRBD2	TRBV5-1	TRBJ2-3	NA	TGCGCCAGCAGCGGCACTAGCGGGGGATTCACAGATACGCAGTATTTT	CASSGTSGGFTDTQYF
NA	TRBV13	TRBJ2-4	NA	TGTGCCAGCAGCTTGAGGGCCAAAAACATTCAGTACTTC	CASSLRAKNIQYF
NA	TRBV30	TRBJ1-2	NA	TGTGCCTGGAGTGCGTCAGGGGTGATAGGCTACACCTTC	CAWSASGVIGYTF
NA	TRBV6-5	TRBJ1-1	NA	TGTGCCAGCAGTTACTCTGGGAGGGGCACTGAAGCTTTCTTT	CASSYSGRGTEAFF
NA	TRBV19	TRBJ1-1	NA	TGTGCCAGTTTCGATGGGGCCCTGGAGCCTGAAGCTTTCTTT	CASFDGALEPEAFF
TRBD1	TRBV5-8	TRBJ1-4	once	TGTGCCAGCAGCTTGCTCGGGACAGGGAGTGAAAAACTGTTTTTT	CASSLLGTGSEKLFF
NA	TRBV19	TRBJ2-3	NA	TGTGCCAGTAGTATCGGGGGACACACAGATACGCAGTATTTT	CASSIGGHTDTQYF
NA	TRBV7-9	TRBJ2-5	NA	TGTGCCAGCACCGCCTCTGCGCAGGTCCAAGAGACCCAGTACTTC	CASTASAQVQETQYF
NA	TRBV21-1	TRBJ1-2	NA	TGTGCCAGTCCTCACAGGGGGTGTAACTATGGCTACACCTTC	CASPHRGCNYGYTF
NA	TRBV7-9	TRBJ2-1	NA	TGTGCCAGCAGCTTAGCTCAGGGTAATGAGCAGTTCTTC	CASSLAQGNEQFF
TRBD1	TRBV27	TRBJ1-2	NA	TGTGCCAGCAGCCTTTGGCCCCCGGGACAGGGGACGAACTATGGCTACACCTTC	CASSLWPPGQGTNYGYTF
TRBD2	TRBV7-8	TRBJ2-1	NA	TGTGCCAGCAGCCGGGGGGACAATGAGCAGTTCTTC	CASSRGDNEQFF